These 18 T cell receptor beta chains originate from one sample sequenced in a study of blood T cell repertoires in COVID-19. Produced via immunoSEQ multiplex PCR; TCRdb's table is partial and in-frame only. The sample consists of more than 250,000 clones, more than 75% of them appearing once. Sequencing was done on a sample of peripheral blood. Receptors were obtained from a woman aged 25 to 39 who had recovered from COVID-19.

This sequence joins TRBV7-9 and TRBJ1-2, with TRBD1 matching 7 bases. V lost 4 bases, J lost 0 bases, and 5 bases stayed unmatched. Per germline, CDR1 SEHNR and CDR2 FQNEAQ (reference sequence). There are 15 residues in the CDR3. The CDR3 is CASSSFDRANYGYTF. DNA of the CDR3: TGTGCCAGCAGCTCCTTTGACAGGGCTAACTATGGCTACACCTTC.

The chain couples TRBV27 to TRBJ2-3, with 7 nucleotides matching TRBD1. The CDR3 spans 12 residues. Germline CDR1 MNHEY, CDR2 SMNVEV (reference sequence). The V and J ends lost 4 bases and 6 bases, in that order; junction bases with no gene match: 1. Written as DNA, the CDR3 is TGTGCCAGCAGTTCGACAGGGGATACGCAGTATTTT. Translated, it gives CASSSTGDTQYF.

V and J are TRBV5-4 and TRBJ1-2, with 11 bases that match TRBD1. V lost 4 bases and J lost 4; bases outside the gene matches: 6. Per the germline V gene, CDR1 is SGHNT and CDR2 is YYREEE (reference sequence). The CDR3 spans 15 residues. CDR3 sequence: CASSPWTGGGYGYTF. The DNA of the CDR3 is TGTGCCAGCAGCCCTTGGACAGGGGGCGGCTATGGCTACACCTTC. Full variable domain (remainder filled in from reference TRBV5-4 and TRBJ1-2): ETGVTQSPTHLIKTRGQQVTLRCSSQSGHNTVSWYQQALGQGPQFIFQYYREEENGRGNFPPRFSGLQFPNYSSELNVNALELDDSALYLCASSPWTGGGYGYTFGSGTRLTVV.

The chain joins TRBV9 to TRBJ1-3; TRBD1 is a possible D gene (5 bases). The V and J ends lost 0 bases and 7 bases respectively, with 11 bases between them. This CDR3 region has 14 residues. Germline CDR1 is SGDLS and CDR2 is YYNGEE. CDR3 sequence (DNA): TGTGCCAGCAGCGTAGGCAGGGAAGAGAACACCATATATTTT. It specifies CASSVGREENTIYF. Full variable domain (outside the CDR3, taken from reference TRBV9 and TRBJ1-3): DSGVTQTPKHLITATGQRVTLRCSPRSGDLSVYWYQQSLDQGLQFLIQYYNGEERAKGNILERFSAQQFPDLHSELNLSSLELGDSALYFCASSVGREENTIYFGEGSWLTVV.

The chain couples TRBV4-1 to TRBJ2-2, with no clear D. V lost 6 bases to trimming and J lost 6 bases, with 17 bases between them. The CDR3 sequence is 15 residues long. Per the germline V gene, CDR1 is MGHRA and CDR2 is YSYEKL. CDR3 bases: TGCGCCAGCAGTCCCCTCGAGAAGTCCGCCGGGGAGCTGTTTTTT. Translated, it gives CASSPLEKSAGELFF.

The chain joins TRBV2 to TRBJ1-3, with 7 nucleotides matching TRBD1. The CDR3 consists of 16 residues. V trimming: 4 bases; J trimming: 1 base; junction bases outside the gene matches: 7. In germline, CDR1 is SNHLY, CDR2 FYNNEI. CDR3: CASSGRTGTSGNTIYF. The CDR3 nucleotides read TGTGCCAGCAGTGGACGGACAGGTACTTCTGGAAACACCATATATTTT.

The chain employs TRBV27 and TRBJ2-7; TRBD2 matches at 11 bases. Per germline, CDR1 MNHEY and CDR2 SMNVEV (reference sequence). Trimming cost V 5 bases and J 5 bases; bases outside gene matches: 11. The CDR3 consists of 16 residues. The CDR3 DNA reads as TGTGCCAGCAGTGCCACTAGCGGGGGCCTAGGGAACGAGCAGTACTTC. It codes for CASSATSGGLGNEQYF.

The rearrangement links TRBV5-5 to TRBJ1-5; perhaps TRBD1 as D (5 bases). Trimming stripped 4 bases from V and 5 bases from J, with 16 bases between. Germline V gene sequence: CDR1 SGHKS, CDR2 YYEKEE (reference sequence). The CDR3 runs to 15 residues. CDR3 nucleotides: TGTGCCAGCAGCCCCATCCCCGACAGAGATCAGCCCCAGCATTTT. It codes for CASSPIPDRDQPQHF. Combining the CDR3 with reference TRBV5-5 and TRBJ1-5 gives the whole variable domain DAGVTQSPTHLIKTRGQQVTLRCSPISGHKSVSWYQQVLGQGPQFIFQYYEKEERGRGNFPDRFSARQFPNYSSELNVNALLLGDSALYLCASSPIPDRDQPQHFGDGTRLSIL.

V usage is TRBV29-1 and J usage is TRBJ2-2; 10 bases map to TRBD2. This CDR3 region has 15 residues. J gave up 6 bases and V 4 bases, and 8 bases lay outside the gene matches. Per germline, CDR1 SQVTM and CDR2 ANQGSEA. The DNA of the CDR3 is TGCAGCGTTGCTAAACCGGGACTAGCGTCCGGGGAGCTGTTTTTT. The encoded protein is CSVAKPGLASGELFF.

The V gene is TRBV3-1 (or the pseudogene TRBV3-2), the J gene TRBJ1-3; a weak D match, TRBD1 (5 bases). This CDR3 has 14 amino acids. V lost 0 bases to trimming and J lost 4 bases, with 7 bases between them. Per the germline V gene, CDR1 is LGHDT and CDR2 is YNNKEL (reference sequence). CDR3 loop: CASSQETEGNTIYF. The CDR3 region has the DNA TGTGCCAGCAGCCAAGAGACAGAAGGAAACACCATATATTTT.

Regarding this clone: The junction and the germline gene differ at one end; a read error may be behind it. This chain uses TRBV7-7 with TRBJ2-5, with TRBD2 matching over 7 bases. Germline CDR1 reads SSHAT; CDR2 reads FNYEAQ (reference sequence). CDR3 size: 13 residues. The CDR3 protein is CASSGDLWETQYF. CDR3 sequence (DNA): TGTGCTAGCAGCGGGGACTTGTGGGAGACCCAGTACTTC.

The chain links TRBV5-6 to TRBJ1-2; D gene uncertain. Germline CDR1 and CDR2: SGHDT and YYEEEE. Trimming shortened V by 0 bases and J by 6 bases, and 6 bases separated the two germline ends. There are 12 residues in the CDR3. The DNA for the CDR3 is TGTGCCAGCAGCTTGGTCCAGGATGGCTACACCTTC. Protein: CASSLVQDGYTF. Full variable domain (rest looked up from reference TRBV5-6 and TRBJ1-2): DAGVTQSPTHLIKTRGQQVTLRCSPKSGHDTVSWYQQALGQGPQFIFQYYEEEERQRGNFPDRFSGHQFPNYSSELNVNALLLGDSALYLCASSLVQDGYTFGSGTRLTVV.

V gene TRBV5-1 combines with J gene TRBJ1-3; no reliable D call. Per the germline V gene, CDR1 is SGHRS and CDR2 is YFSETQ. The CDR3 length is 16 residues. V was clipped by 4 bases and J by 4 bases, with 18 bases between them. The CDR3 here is CASSIMASGAGNTIYF. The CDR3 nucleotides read TGCGCCAGCAGCATAATGGCCTCCGGAGCAGGAAACACCATATATTTT.

CDR3 region: CASSPSSGRAYNEQFF. DNA of the CDR3: TGTGCCAGTAGTCCCTCTAGCGGGAGGGCCTACAATGAGCAGTTCTTC. This rearrangement joins TRBV19 to TRBJ2-1; 12 bases map to TRBD2. Germline CDR1 is LNHDA and CDR2 is SQIVND (reference sequence). Losses at the gene ends were 5 bases for V and 2 bases for J; bases not matched to a gene: 4. This CDR3 has 16 amino acids. Based on the CDR3 plus reference TRBV19 and TRBJ2-1, the full variable domain is DGGITQSPKYLFRKEGQNVTLSCEQNLNHDAMYWYRQDPGQGLRLIYYSQIVNDFQKGDIAEGYSVSREKKESFPLTVTSAQKNPTAFYLCASSPSSGRAYNEQFFGPGTRLTVL.

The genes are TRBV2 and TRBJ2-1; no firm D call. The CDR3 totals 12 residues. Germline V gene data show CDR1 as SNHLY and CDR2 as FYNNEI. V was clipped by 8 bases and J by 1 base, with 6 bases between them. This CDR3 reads CASQSSYNEQFF. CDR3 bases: TGTGCCAGCCAGTCTTCCTACAATGAGCAGTTCTTC.

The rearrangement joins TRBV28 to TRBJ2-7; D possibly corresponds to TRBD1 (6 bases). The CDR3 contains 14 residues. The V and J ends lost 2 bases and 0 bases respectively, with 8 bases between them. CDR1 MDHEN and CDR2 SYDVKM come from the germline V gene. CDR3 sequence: CASSLGQNSYEQYF. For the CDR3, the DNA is TGTGCCAGCAGTTTAGGACAGAACTCCTACGAGCAGTACTTC.

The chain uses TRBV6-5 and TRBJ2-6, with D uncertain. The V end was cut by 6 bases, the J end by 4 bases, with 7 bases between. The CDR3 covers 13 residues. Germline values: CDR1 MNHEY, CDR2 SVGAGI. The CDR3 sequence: CASRQAGANVLTF. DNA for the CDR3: TGTGCCAGCAGGCAGGCCGGGGCCAACGTCCTGACTTTC.

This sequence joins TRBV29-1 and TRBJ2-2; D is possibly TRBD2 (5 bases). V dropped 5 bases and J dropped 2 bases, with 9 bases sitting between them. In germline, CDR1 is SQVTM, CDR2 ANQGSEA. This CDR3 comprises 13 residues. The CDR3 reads CSVTGLNTGELFF. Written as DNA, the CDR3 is TGCAGCGTTACCGGACTTAACACCGGGGAGCTGTTTTTT.